This T cell receptor beta chain was found in a study of blood T cell repertoires in COVID-19. In germline, CDR1 is MNHEY, CDR2 SMNVEV (reference sequence). V lost 4 bases and J lost 3; bases outside the gene matches: 7. The CDR3 sequence is 15 residues long. Assay: immunoSEQ multiplex PCR; the TCRdb copy retains only in-frame clones and omits some. The table has approximately 300,000 clones, around 89% seen once. The TCR comes from a woman between 50 and 59 years old with COVID-19, enrolled during active disease. The rearrangement uses TRBV27 and TRBJ2-7; 9 positions match TRBD1. Sequenced material: peripheral blood. CDR3: CASSSPGQGIYEQYF. In DNA, the CDR3 is TGTGCCAGCAGTTCCCCGGGACAGGGAATCTACGAGCAGTACTTC.